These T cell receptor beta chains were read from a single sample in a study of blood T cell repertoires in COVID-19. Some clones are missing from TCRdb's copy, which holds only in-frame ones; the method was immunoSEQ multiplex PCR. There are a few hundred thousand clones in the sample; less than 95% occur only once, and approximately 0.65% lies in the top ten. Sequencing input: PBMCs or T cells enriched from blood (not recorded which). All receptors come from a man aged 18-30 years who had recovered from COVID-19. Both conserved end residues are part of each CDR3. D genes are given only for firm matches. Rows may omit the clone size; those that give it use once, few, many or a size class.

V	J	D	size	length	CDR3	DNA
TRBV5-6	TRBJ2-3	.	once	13	CASSLASGDTQYF	TGTGCCAGCAGCTTGGCCTCCGGAGATACGCAGTATTTT
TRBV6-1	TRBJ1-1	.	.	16	CASSGEQGTPNTEAFF	TGTGCCAGCAGTGGGGAACAGGGTACCCCCAACACTGAAGCTTTCTTT
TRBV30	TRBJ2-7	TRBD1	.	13	CAWRDRVSYEQYF	TGTGCCTGGAGGGACAGGGTCTCCTACGAGCAGTACTTC
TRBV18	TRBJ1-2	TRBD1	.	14	CASSPTGANYGYTF	TGTGCCAGCTCACCCACAGGGGCTAACTATGGCTACACCTTC
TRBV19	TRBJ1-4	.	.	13	CASSIDRQEKLFF	TGTGCCAGTAGTATAGATCGACAAGAAAAACTGTTTTTT
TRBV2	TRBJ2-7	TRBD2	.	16	CASSDPLTSDSYEQYF	TGTGCCAGCAGTGACCCCCTTACTAGCGACTCCTACGAGCAGTACTTC
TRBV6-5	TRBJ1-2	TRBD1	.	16	CASSSRRQGAGYGYTF	TGTGCCAGCAGTTCCCGCCGACAGGGGGCGGGATATGGCTACACCTTC
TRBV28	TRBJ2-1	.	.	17	CASSSSKGTGRINEQFF	TGTGCCAGCAGTTCCTCAAAGGGAACGGGAAGAATCAATGAGCAGTTCTTC
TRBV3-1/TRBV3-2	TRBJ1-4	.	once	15	CASSQVLQGPEKLFF	TGTGCCAGCAGCCAAGTACTCCAGGGTCCCGAAAAACTGTTTTTT
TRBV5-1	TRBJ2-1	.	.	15	CASSLGGFSYNEQFF	TGCGCCAGCAGCTTAGGGGGTTTCTCCTACAATGAGCAGTTCTTC
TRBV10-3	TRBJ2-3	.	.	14	CATVGIAAGDTQYF	TGTGCCACCGTCGGGATAGCGGCGGGAGATACGCAGTATTTT
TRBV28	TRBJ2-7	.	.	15	CASSTGGEDGYEQYF	TGTGCCAGCAGTACCGGCGGGGAGGATGGCTACGAGCAGTACTTC
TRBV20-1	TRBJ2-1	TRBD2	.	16	CSASSPGRDPYNEQFF	TGCAGTGCTAGTTCCCCCGGGAGGGATCCCTACAATGAGCAGTTCTTC
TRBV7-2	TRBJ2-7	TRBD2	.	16	CASSHLSGGAAEEQYF	TGTGCCAGCAGCCATCTTAGCGGGGGGGCCGCGGAAGAGCAGTACTTC
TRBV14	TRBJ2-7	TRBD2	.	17	CASSTRTSGVSSYEQYF	TGTGCCAGCAGCACCCGGACTAGCGGAGTTAGCTCCTACGAGCAGTACTTC
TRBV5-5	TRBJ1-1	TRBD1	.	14	CASSRGTANTEAFF	TGTGCCAGCAGCCGAGGGACAGCGAACACTGAAGCTTTCTTT
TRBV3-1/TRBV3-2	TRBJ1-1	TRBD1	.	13	CASGDREDTEAFF	TGTGCCAGCGGAGACAGGGAGGACACTGAAGCTTTCTTT
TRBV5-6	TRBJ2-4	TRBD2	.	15	CASSAGGFDKNIQYF	TGTGCCAGCAGCGCGGGGGGGTTTGACAAAAACATTCAGTACTTC
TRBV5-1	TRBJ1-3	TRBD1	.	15	CASSLQGAEGNTIYF	TGCGCCAGCAGCTTGCAGGGGGCCGAGGGAAACACCATATATTTT
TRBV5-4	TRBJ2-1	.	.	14	CASSLEGGPNEQFF	TGTGCCAGCAGCTTGGAAGGAGGGCCCAATGAGCAGTTCTTC
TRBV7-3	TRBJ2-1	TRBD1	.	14	CASSRQGSYNEQFF	TGTGCCAGCAGCCGACAGGGCTCCTACAATGAGCAGTTCTTC
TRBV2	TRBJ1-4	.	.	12	CASSEGREKLFF	TGTGCCAGCAGTGAGGGGCGTGAAAAACTGTTTTTT
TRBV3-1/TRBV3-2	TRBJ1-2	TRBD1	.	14	CASSQGSGQPRYTF	TGTGCCAGCAGCCAAGGCTCGGGACAGCCCCGTTACACCTTC
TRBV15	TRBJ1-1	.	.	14	CATSRGNREIEAFF	TGTGCCACCAGCAGAGGTAACAGGGAAATTGAAGCTTTCTTT
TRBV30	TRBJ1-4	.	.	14	CAWSVSGIGEKLFF	TGTGCCTGGAGTGTATCCGGGATTGGTGAAAAACTGTTTTTT
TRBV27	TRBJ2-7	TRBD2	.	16	CASRKAGLAGAYEQYF	TGTGCCAGCAGAAAAGCCGGACTAGCGGGAGCCTACGAGCAGTACTTC
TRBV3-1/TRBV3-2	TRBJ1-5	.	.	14	CASSQDRGNQPQHF	TGTGCCAGCAGCCAAGATCGAGGTAATCAGCCCCAGCATTTT
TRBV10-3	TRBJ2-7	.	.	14	CAISISYYRNEQYF	TGTGCCATCAGCATCTCTTACTATAGGAACGAGCAGTACTTC
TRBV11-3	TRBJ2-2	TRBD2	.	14	CASSLGLAGGELFF	TGTGCCAGCAGCTTAGGACTAGCTGGCGGGGAGCTGTTTTTT
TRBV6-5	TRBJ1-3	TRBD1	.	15	CASTPQGASGNTIYF	TGTGCCAGCACGCCCCAGGGGGCGTCTGGAAACACCATATATTTT
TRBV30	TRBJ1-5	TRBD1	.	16	CAWSPGGLRSNQPQHF	TGTGCCTGGAGTCCAGGGGGCCTCCGAAGCAATCAGCCCCAGCATTTT
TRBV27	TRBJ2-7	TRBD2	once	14	CASSLEAGGYEQYF	TGTGCCAGCAGTTTAGAGGCGGGGGGCTACGAGCAGTACTTC
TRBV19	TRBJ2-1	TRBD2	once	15	CASSRPSGRVNEQFF	TGTGCCAGTAGTAGGCCTAGCGGGAGGGTCAATGAGCAGTTCTTC
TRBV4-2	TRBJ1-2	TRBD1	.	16	CASSQARQGSHYGYTF	TGTGCCAGCAGCCAAGCCAGACAGGGGTCCCACTATGGCTACACCTTC
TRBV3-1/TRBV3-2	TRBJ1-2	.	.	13	CASSQETGLRYTF	TGTGCCAGCAGCCAAGAGACAGGTTTAAGGTACACCTTC
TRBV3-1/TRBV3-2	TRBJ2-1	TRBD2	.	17	CASSQVAAGDAGDEQFF	TGTGCCAGCAGCCAAGTGGCAGCGGGAGACGCTGGGGATGAGCAGTTCTTC
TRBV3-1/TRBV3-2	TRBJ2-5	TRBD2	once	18	CASSQVASGSLYQETQYF	TGTGCCAGCAGCCAAGTGGCTAGCGGGAGCCTGTACCAAGAGACCCAGTACTTC
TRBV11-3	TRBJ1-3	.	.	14	CASSSYGSGNTIYF	TGTGCCAGCAGCTCGTACGGCTCTGGAAACACCATATATTTT
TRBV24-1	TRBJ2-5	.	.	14	CATSEDRREETQYF	TGTGCCACCAGTGAAGACCGGAGGGAAGAGACCCAGTACTTC
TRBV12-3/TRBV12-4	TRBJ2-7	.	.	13	CASSPSTVYEQYF	TGTGCCAGCAGTCCCTCGACTGTTTACGAGCAGTACTTC
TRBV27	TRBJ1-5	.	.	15	CASSSSTGSNQPQHF	TGTGCCAGCAGCTCATCAACGGGGAGCAATCAGCCCCAGCATTTT
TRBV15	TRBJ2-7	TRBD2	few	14	CATSEGLAGYEQYF	TGTGCCACCAGCGAGGGACTAGCGGGGTACGAGCAGTACTTC
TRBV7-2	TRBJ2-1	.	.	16	CASSLAPGVSYNEQFF	TGTGCCAGCAGCTTAGCGCCGGGGGTCTCCTACAATGAGCAGTTCTTC
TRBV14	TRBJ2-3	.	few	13	CASSQDSGEVMYF	TGTGCCAGCAGCCAAGATTCGGGTGAGGTCATGTATTTT
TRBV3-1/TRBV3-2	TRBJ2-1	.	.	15	CASSQELANYNEQFF	TGTGCCAGCAGCCAAGAACTAGCCAACTACAATGAGCAGTTCTTC
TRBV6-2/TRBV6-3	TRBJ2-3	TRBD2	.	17	CASSYAGLAGGLDTQYF	TGTGCCAGCAGTTACGCTGGACTAGCGGGGGGGCTGGATACGCAGTATTTT
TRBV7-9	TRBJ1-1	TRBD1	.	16	CASSPGQGTLNTEAFF	TGTGCCAGCAGCCCGGGACAGGGCACTTTGAACACTGAAGCTTTCTTT
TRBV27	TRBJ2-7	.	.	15	CASSPEIGGTYEQYF	TGTGCCAGCAGTCCGGAAATAGGCGGAACCTACGAGCAGTACTTC